This T cell receptor beta chain was sequenced for a study of OX40 agonist ivuxolimab in advanced cancers. On the study more broadly: Subjects had a mean age of 60 years, with a range of about 23 to 79; less than 90% were male.

The timepoints at which blood was sampled were baseline, cycle 4 day 1, and cycle 7 day 1. Per germline, CDR1 MNHEY and CDR2 SVGAGI. There are 12 residues in the CDR3. Trimming shortened V by 5 bases and J by 9 bases, and 11 bases separated the two germline ends. This clone was seen only a few times. Profiling relied on immunoSEQ multiplex PCR, and the TCRdb table lists in-frame clones only, not all of them. The profile shows 90,000 to 95,000 clones, less than 90% of them singletons. The source of this sequence is an adult with an advanced solid tumor such as melanoma, head and neck, liver or kidney cancer. The sequencing used CD4+ or CD8+ T cells sorted from blood, collected in a trial of the OX40 agonist ivuxolimab. The chain recombines TRBV6-5 with TRBJ1-5; D uncertain. The DNA of the CDR3 is TGTGCCAGCAGTCAGGACGTGCTGCCCCAGCATTTT. Translated, it gives CASSQDVLPQHF.